A single sample gave rise to the 12 T cell receptor beta chains below, sequenced in a study of T cells after yellow fever vaccination. TCRdb reanalysed the 5' RACE reads using MiXCR and keeps one entry per CDR3 protein. The repertoire holds about 320,000 distinct CDR3 sequences, with roughly 4.3% as singletons. The sequencing used PBMCs, collected 15 days after the yellow fever booster vaccination. Receptors were obtained from a man aged 18 to 29 who received the YFV17D yellow fever vaccine.

In this sample, this clonotype turned up a few times. The chain has TRBV5-1 and TRBJ1-4, with 11 positions matching TRBD1. This CDR3 comprises 18 residues. CDR1 and CDR2 (germline): SGHRS, YFSETQ. Germline trimming cut 3 bases from V and 7 bases from J; bases unmatched to any gene: 14. Here the CDR3 DNA reads TGCGCCAGCAGCTCCGGGACAGGGGGAGCTCTGAATCGTGAAAAACTGTTTTTT. It is translated as CASSSGTGGALNREKLFF.

This chain links TRBV12-3 or TRBV12-4 with TRBJ1-6; D not certain. CDR3 size: 13 residues. V was trimmed by 6 bases and J by 8 bases, leaving 11 bases between them. The DNA for the CDR3 is TGTGCCAGCAGGTTGGAAGCTGATTCACCCCTCCACTTT. This codes for CASRLEADSPLHF.

J is TRBJ1-2 and V is TRBV28; D is ambiguous. Germline V gene data show CDR1 as MDHEN and CDR2 as SYDVKM. V gave up 5 bases and J gave up 8 bases, with 12 bases separating them. The CDR3 length is 12 residues. CDR3 sequence reads: CASSPSGRGYTF. CDR3 nucleotides: TGTGCCAGCAGTCCGAGCGGGAGAGGCTACACCTTC.

This clonotype was seen repeatedly, ten times or more. The V gene is TRBV20-1, the J gene TRBJ2-7; D perhaps matches TRBD2 (6 bases). With 6 bases removed from V and 3 bases from J, the gap between germline ends came to 15 bases. The CDR3 has 13 residues. The germline CDR1 and CDR2 sequences are DFQATT and SNEGSKA (reference sequence). The CDR3 nucleotides are TGCAGTGCCGGGTGGGGGGAGTACTACGAGCAGTACTTC. Translation gives CSAGWGEYYEQYF.

This clonotype showed up many times. The CDR3 loop is CASSWGQRTYEQYF. CDR3 DNA sequence: TGTGCCAGCTCATGGGGCCAGCGGACCTACGAGCAGTACTTC. The chain carries TRBV18 and TRBJ2-7; D may be TRBD1 or TRBD2 (5 bases each). V lost 5 bases and J 2 bases, leaving 13 bases between the germline ends. Germline V gene sequence: CDR1 KGHSH, CDR2 LQKENI. The CDR3 runs 14 residues.

Many counts were recorded for this clonotype. The J gene is TRBJ2-5, the V gene TRBV20-1, with 7 bases fitting TRBD2. There are 13 residues in the CDR3. CDR1 and CDR2 from the germline V gene are DFQATT and SNEGSKA (reference sequence). Trimming took 1 base from V and 3 from J; bases not matched to a gene: 2. CDR3 sequence (DNA): TGCAGTGCTAGAGGTGCGGGGGAAGAGACCCAGTACTTC. Translation gives CSARGAGEETQYF.

V usage is TRBV20-1 and J usage is TRBJ2-5; tentatively, D is TRBD1 or TRBD2 (5 bases each). This CDR3 comprises 12 residues. The V end was cut by 4 bases, the J end by 5 bases, with 11 bases between. CDR1 is DFQATT and CDR2 is SNEGSKA in the germline V gene (reference sequence). This CDR3 is CSANFREETQYF. CDR3 sequence (DNA): TGCAGTGCTAATTTCAGGGAGGAGACCCAGTACTTC.

This clonotype was observed a handful of times. The gene calls are TRBV18 and TRBJ1-1; a weak D match, TRBD1 (5 bases). The ends were cut back, 2 bases at V and 4 bases at J, with 26 bases in the middle. This CDR3 is 19 amino acids long. Germline V CDR1 and CDR2: KGHSH, LQKENI. DNA of the CDR3: TGTGCCAGCTCACCAACATGGGGGGGAGTCGTCGAGAAGAGCACTGAAGCTTTCTTT. It specifies CASSPTWGGVVEKSTEAFF.

This clonotype has at least ten counts. This chain uses TRBV20-1 with TRBJ2-1, with TRBD2 identical over 12 bases. Germline values: CDR1 DFQATT, CDR2 SNEGSKA (reference sequence). J gave up 8 bases and V 8 bases, and 7 bases lay outside the gene matches. The CDR3 runs to 13 residues. CDR3 sequence (DNA): TGCAGTACTTGGACTAGCGGGAATGATGAGCAGTTCTTC. As protein: CSTWTSGNDEQFF.

V and J are TRBV12-3 or TRBV12-4 and TRBJ1-4; the D gene is possibly TRBD1 (6 bases). V shed 5 bases and J shed 6 bases, with 10 bases lying between them. The CDR3 is 13 amino acids. This CDR3 reads CASSLQGYEKLFF. DNA of the CDR3: TGTGCCAGCAGTCTACAGGGTTATGAAAAACTGTTTTTT.

This sequence joins TRBV5-1 and TRBJ2-1; tentative D call: TRBD1 (5 bases). Germline values: CDR1 SGHRS, CDR2 YFSETQ. Trimming stripped 0 bases from V and 5 bases from J, with 9 bases between. This CDR3 has 14 residues. The CDR3 sequence: CASSLDRSNNEQFF. The CDR3 bases are TGCGCCAGCAGCTTGGACAGGAGTAACAATGAGCAGTTCTTC.

V gene TRBV15 combines with J gene TRBJ2-5; 9 nucleotides align to TRBD2. V lost 4 bases and J lost 2; bases outside the gene matches: 11. Germline V lookup: CDR1 LNHNV, CDR2 YYDKDF (reference sequence). CDR3 size: 17 residues. CDR3 region: CATSTGLAWPPQETQYF. Here the CDR3 DNA reads TGTGCCACCAGCACTGGACTAGCGTGGCCCCCTCAAGAGACCCAGTACTTC.